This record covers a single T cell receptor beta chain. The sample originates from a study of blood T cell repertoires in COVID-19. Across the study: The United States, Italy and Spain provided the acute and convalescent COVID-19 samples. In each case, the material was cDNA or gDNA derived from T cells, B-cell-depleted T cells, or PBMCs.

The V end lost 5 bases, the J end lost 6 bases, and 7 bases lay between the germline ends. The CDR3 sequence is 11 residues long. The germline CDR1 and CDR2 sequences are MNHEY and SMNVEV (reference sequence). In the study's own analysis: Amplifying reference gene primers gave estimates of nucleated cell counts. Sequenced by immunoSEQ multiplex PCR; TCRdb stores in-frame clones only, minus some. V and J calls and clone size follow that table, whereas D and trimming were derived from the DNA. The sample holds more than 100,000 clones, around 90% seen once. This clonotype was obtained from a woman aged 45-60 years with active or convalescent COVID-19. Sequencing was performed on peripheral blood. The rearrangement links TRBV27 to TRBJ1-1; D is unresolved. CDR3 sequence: CASSPYAEAFF. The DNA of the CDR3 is TGTGCCAGCAGTCCCTACGCTGAAGCTTTCTTT.